One and the same sample provided the 16 T cell receptor beta chains below, sequenced in a study of T cells in Graves' hyperthyroidism and ophthalmopathy. Regions amplified from RNA transcripts were the TCR beta CDR3 regions. During a first-round RT-PCR of the TCR CDR3, the HTBI primer set was used. TCRdb re-called the multiplex PCR reads with MiXCR, one entry per CDR3 protein. The table lists some 600,000 distinct CDR3 sequences, just over 45% of them singletons, with 8% to 8.5% in the top ten. Sequencing was carried out using peripheral blood or thyroid tissue (not recorded which). The receptor set was obtained from a woman between 18 and 29 years old with Graves' hyperthyroidism.

This clonotype occurred many times. The rearrangement joins TRBV7-2 to TRBJ2-5; no definite D call. This CDR3 spans 13 amino acids. Germline lookup yields CDR1 SGHTA and CDR2 FQGNSA. V lost 5 bases and J 0 bases, leaving 7 bases between the germline ends. As DNA, the CDR3 is TGTGCCAGCAGCCAAAAATACCAAGAGACCCAGTACTTC. It is translated as CASSQKYQETQYF.

There are a few counts of this clonotype. The chain uses TRBV7-3 and TRBJ1-2; D call uncertain. From germline, CDR1 is SGHTA and CDR2 FQGTGA. This CDR3 has 15 amino acids. Trimming took off 5 bases at V and 1 base at J, with 14 bases between the two ends. CDR3 in amino acids: CASSQGSGVNYGYTF. CDR3 bases: TGTGCCAGCAGCCAAGGATCCGGGGTTAACTATGGCTACACCTTC.

This clonotype turned up a few times. The chain recombines TRBV7-2 with TRBJ2-5; D is perhaps TRBD2 (7 bases). Trimming removed 5 bases from V and 7 bases from J, with 17 bases in between. Germline V gene lookup returns CDR1 SGHTA and CDR2 FQGNSA. The CDR3 consists of 14 residues. CDR3 protein: CASSPWGGPGTQYF. CDR3 DNA sequence: TGTGCCAGCAGCCCCTGGGGGGGCCCAGGGACCCAGTACTTC.

This clonotype was seen many times. The chain uses TRBV7-9 and TRBJ1-5; D unclear. The CDR3 covers 12 residues. V was trimmed by 4 bases and J by 2 bases, leaving 3 bases between them. Germline values: CDR1 SEHNR, CDR2 FQNEAQ (reference sequence). The CDR3 DNA sequence: TGTGCCAGCAGCTGGGGCAATCAGCCCCAGCATTTT. This sequence encodes CASSWGNQPQHF.

This clonotype was observed a single time. This chain connects TRBV29-1 to TRBJ1-2; 7 bases agree with TRBD1. Germline V lookup: CDR1 SQVTM, CDR2 ANQGSEA. The CDR3 consists of 11 residues. V lost 4 bases, J lost 7 bases, and 3 bases stayed unmatched. For the CDR3, the DNA is TGCAGCGTTGTCCGGACAGGTGGCTACACCTTC. It is translated as CSVVRTGGYTF.

This clonotype was counted ten times or more. The DNA of the CDR3 is TGTGCCAGCAGTGACCTTAATAGCAATCAGCCCCAGCATTTT. Translated: CASSDLNSNQPQHF. V and J are TRBV2 and TRBJ1-5, with D unclear. Looked up from germline, CDR1 is SNHLY and CDR2 is FYNNEI. This CDR3 is 14 amino acids long. V was clipped by 3 bases and J by 0 bases, with 6 bases between them.

This clonotype was seen more than once but under ten times. The chain employs TRBV12-3 or TRBV12-4 and TRBJ2-7; no clear D gene. The V and J ends lost 8 bases and 3 bases respectively, with 8 bases between them. The CDR3 has 11 amino acids. DNA for the CDR3: TGTGCCAGCCAAAGCCTCTACGAGCAGTACTTC. The encoded protein is CASQSLYEQYF.

This clonotype was counted many times. The chain links TRBV25-1 to TRBJ1-6; D not certain. This CDR3 comprises 11 residues. Germline CDR1 is MGHDK and CDR2 is SYGVNS. V was pared by 4 bases and J by 14 bases, with 9 bases between. CDR3 amino acids: CASSGPRALHF. The CDR3 DNA follows: TGTGCCAGCAGTGGCCCGCGGGCCCTCCACTTT.

A single count supports this clonotype. V and J are TRBV10-2 and TRBJ2-5; 10 bases map to TRBD1. The CDR3 totals 15 residues. Germline CDR1 reads WSHSY; CDR2 reads SAAADI. The V and J ends lost 6 bases and 3 bases, in that order; junction bases with no gene match: 7. CDR3 protein: CASSPVGTGEETQYF. CDR3 DNA: TGCGCCAGCAGCCCAGTCGGGACAGGGGAAGAGACCCAGTACTTC.

The chain combines TRBV20-1 with TRBJ1-6, with D maybe TRBD1 (6 bases). V was shortened by 5 bases and J by 9 bases, with 20 bases between the two germline ends. The CDR3 contains 15 residues. Per the germline V gene, CDR1 is DFQATT and CDR2 is SNEGSKA (reference sequence). The CDR3 sequence: CSAGGPRDIGSPLHF. The CDR3 coding sequence is TGCAGTGCTGGGGGCCCCCGGGACATTGGTTCACCCCTCCACTTT.

In this sample, this clonotype turned up a few times. The chain joins TRBV20-1 to TRBJ2-7; TRBD1 aligns across 11 bases. Trimming removed 4 bases from V and 7 bases from J; junction bases left unmatched: 6. Germline values: CDR1 DFQATT, CDR2 SNEGSKA (reference sequence). The CDR3 is 13 amino acids. CDR3 amino acids: CSAKGQGAGEQYF. For the CDR3, the DNA is TGCAGTGCTAAAGGACAGGGGGCAGGTGAGCAGTACTTC.

In this sample, this clonotype turned up a few times. V and J are TRBV14 and TRBJ2-6, with D unresolved. V was trimmed by 4 bases and J by 1 base, leaving 11 bases between them. Germline CDR1 reads SGHDN; CDR2 reads FVKESK. The CDR3 sequence is 16 residues long. In DNA, the CDR3 is TGTGCCAGCAGCCCCCTCTCCCATTCTGGGGCCAACGTCCTGACTTTC. It codes for CASSPLSHSGANVLTF.

This clonotype has just a few counts. This chain uses TRBV2 with TRBJ2-2; 9 nucleotides agree with TRBD1. The V gene's germline CDR1 is SNHLY and CDR2 FYNNEI. J gave up 7 bases and V 10 bases, and 7 bases lay outside the gene matches. CDR3 size: 13 residues. The chain's CDR3 is CANRDRDVGELFF. CDR3 DNA: TGTGCCAACCGGGACAGGGACGTCGGGGAGCTGTTTTTT. The whole variable domain, filled in from reference TRBV2 and TRBJ2-2, reads EPEVTQTPSHQVTQMGQEVILRCVPISNHLYFYWYRQILGQKVEFLVSFYNNEISEKSEIFDDQFSVERPDGSNFTLKIRSTKLEDSAMYFCANRDRDVGELFFGEGSRLTVL.

This clonotype was seen a handful of times. The chain couples TRBV7-9 to TRBJ1-5; D might be TRBD1 (5 bases). Trimming left V 5 bases short and J 1 base short, with 9 bases between. Per germline, CDR1 SEHNR and CDR2 FQNEAQ (reference sequence). The CDR3 covers 14 residues. The DNA of the CDR3 is TGTGCCAGCAGCCCAGGGCACAGCAATCAGCCCCAGCATTTT. Protein product: CASSPGHSNQPQHF.

The V gene is TRBV2, the J gene TRBJ1-5, with D uncertain. The ends were cut back, 1 base at V and 11 bases at J, with 6 bases in the middle. Germline V lookup: CDR1 SNHLY, CDR2 FYNNEI. The CDR3 is 11 amino acids. The CDR3 DNA is TGTGCCAGCAGTGAAGATGGGACCCAGCATTTT. Translation gives CASSEDGTQHF.

The V gene is TRBV7-2, the J gene TRBJ1-2, with 8 bases lining up with TRBD1. The trim removed 0 bases at V and 3 bases at J, leaving 3 bases unmatched. Germline V gives CDR1 SGHTA, CDR2 FQGNSA. The CDR3 is made up of 15 amino acids. CDR3 sequence: CASSLAPGQDYGYTF. CDR3 sequence (DNA): TGTGCCAGCAGCTTAGCCCCGGGACAGGACTATGGCTACACCTTC.